This entry is about one T cell receptor (beta chain). Its antigen is currently unknown. Blood, whole and unfractionated, served as the source for total RNA extraction. This specimen belongs to a study of human T cells and chemical hapten exposure. Overall study findings and caveats: No alteration of TCRs above 1 in 1000 frequency was seen with DPC sensitization.

The J segment lost 1 base and the V segment lost 7 bases, leaving 11 bases of the junction unmatched. The CDR3 contains 16 residues. The germline V gene has CDR1 MNHNY and CDR2 SVGAGI (reference sequence). Individual cDNA molecules each carried unique molecular identifiers attached by the library. In TCRdb, the reads were re-called with MiXCR into one record per CDR3 protein. The sample consists of more than 100,000 distinct CDR3 sequences, 8% to 9.5% of them appearing once. V and J are TRBV6-6 and TRBJ2-7; TRBD2 matches 9 bases. Input material: whole blood. The sequence was obtained from a human donor in good health. Some clones in this sample may be carry-over from other donors' samples. CDR3 in amino acids: CASNNIGLASSYEQYF. In DNA form, the CDR3 reads TGTGCCAGCAATAACATAGGACTAGCGTCTTCCTACGAGCAGTACTTC.